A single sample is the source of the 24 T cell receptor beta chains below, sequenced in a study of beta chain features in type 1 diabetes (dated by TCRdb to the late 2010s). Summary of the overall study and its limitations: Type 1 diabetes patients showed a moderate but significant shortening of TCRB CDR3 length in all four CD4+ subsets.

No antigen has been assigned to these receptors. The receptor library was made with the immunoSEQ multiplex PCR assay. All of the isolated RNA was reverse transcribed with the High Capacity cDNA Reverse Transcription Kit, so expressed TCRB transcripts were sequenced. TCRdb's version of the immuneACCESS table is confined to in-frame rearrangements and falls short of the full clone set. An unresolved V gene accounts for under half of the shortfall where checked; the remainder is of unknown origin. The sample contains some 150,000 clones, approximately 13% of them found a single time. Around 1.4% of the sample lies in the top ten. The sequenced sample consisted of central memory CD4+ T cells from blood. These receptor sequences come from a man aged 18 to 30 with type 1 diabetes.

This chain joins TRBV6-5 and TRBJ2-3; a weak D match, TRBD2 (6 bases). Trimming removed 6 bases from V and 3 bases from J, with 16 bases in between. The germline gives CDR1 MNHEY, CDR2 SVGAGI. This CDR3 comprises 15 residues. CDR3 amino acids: CASSNRGIGTDTQYF. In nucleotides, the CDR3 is TGTGCCAGCAGCAACCGCGGGATCGGGACAGATACGCAGTATTTT.

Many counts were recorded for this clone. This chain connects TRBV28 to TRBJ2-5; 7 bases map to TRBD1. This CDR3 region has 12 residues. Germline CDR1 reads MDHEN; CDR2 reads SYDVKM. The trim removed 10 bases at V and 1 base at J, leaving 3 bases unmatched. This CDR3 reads CATDRAQETQYF. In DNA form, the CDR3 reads TGTGCCACCGACAGGGCCCAAGAGACCCAGTACTTC. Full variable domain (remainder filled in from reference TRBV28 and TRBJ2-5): DVKVTQSSRYLVKRTGEKVFLECVQDMDHENMFWYRQDPGLGLRLIYFSYDVKMKEKGDIPEGYSVSREKKERFSLILESASTNQTSMYLCATDRAQETQYFGPGTRLLVL.

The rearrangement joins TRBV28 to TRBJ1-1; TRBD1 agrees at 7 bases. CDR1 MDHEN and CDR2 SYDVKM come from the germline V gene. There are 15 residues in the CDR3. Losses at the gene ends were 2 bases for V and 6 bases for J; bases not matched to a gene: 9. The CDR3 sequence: CASSLGDSPEPEAFF. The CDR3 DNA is TGTGCCAGCAGTTTAGGGGACAGTCCCGAACCTGAAGCTTTCTTT. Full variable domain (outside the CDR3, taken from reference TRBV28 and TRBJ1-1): DVKVTQSSRYLVKRTGEKVFLECVQDMDHENMFWYRQDPGLGLRLIYFSYDVKMKEKGDIPEGYSVSREKKERFSLILESASTNQTSMYLCASSLGDSPEPEAFFGQGTRLTVV.

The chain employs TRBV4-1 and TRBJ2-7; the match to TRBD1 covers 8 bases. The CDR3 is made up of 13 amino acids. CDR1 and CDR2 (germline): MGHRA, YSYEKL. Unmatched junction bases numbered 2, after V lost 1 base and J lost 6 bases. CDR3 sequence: CASSQAGTGEQYF. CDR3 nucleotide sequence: TGCGCCAGCAGCCAAGCCGGGACAGGCGAGCAGTACTTC.

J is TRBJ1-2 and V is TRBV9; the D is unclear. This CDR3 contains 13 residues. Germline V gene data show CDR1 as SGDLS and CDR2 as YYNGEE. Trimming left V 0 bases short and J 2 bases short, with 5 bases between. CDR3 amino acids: CASSVEHNYGYTF. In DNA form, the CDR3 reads TGTGCCAGCAGCGTAGAACACAACTATGGCTACACCTTC.

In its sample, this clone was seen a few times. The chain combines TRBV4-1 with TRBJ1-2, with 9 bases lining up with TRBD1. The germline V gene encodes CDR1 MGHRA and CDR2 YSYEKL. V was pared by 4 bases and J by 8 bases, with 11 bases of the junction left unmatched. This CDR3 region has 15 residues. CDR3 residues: CASSRVPGTGIGYTF. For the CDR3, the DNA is TGCGCCAGCAGCCGCGTGCCCGGGACAGGGATCGGCTACACCTTC.

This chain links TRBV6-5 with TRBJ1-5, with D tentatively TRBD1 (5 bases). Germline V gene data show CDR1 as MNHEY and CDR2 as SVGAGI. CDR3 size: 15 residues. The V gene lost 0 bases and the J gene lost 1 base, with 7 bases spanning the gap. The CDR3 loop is CASSYSAGSNQPQHF. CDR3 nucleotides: TGTGCCAGCAGTTACTCGGCAGGGAGCAATCAGCCCCAGCATTTT.

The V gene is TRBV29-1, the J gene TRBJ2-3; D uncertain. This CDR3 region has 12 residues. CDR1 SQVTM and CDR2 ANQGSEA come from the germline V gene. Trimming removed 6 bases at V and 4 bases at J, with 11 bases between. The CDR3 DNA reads TGCAGCGTGGCCCCAAGGTCAGATACGCAGTATTTT. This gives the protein CSVAPRSDTQYF.

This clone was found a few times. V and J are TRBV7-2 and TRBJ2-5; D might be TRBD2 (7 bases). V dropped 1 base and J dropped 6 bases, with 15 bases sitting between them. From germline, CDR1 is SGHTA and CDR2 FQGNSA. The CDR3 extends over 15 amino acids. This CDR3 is CASSLGGGAGKTQYF. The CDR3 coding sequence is TGTGCCAGCAGCTTAGGTGGGGGGGCCGGAAAGACCCAGTACTTC. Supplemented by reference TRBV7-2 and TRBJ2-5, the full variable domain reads GAGVSQSPSNKVTEKGKDVELRCDPISGHTALYWYRQSLGQGLEFLIYFQGNSAPDKSGLPSDRFSAERTGGSVSTLTIQRTQQEDSAVYLCASSLGGGAGKTQYFGPGTRLLVL.

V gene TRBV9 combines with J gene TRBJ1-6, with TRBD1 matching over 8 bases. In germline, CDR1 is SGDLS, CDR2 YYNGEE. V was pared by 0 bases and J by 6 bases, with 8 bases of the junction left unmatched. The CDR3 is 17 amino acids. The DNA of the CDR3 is TGTGCCAGCAGCGTAGAGGCAGGGGGCTTGGGTAATTCACCCCTCCACTTT. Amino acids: CASSVEAGGLGNSPLHF. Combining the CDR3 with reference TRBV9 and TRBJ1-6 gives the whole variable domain DSGVTQTPKHLITATGQRVTLRCSPRSGDLSVYWYQQSLDQGLQFLIQYYNGEERAKGNILERFSAQQFPDLHSELNLSSLELGDSALYFCASSVEAGGLGNSPLHFGNGTRLTVT.

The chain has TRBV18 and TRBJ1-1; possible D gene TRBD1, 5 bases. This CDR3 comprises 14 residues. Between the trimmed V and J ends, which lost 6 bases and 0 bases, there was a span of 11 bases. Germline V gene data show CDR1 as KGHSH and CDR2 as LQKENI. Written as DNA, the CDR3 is TGTGCCAGCTCGATGGACACAGTGAACACTGAAGCTTTCTTT. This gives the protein CASSMDTVNTEAFF.

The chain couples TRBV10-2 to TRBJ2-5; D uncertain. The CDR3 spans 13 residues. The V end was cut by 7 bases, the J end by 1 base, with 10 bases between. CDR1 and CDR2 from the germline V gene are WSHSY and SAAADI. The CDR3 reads CASTGSPQETQYF. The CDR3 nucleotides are TGCGCCAGCACGGGCAGTCCCCAAGAGACCCAGTACTTC.

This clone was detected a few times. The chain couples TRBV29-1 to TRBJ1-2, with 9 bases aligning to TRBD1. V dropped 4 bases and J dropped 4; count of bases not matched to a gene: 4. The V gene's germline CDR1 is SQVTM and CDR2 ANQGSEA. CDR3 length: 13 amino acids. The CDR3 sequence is CSVGGQGFYGYTF. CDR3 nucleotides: TGCAGCGTTGGGGGACAGGGTTTCTATGGCTACACCTTC.

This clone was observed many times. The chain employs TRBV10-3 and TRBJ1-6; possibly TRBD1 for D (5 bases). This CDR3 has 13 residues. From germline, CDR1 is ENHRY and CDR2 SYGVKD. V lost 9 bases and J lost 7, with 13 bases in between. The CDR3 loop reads CAMRGVPNSPLHF. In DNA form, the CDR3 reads TGTGCCATGCGGGGGGTACCGAATTCACCCCTCCACTTT.

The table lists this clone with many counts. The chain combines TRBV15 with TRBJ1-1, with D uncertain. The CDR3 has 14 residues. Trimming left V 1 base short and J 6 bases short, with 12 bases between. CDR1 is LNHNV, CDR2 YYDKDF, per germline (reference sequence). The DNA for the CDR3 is TGTGCCACCAGCAGAGCCCTAGCTTTCCCTGAAGCTTTCTTT. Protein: CATSRALAFPEAFF.

The DNA for the CDR3 is TGTGCCAGCAGCAACCGGAACGAAGAGACCCAGTACTTC. Translated: CASSNRNEETQYF. The genes are TRBV13 and TRBJ2-5; no reliable D call. The CDR3 loop spans 13 amino acids. Trimming removed 5 bases at V and 3 bases at J, with 10 bases between. Germline V gene lookup returns CDR1 PRHDT and CDR2 FYEKMQ (reference sequence). The full variable domain, its missing parts supplied by reference TRBV13 and TRBJ2-5, is AAGVIQSPRHLIKEKRETATLKCYPIPRHDTVYWYQQGPGQDPQFLISFYEKMQSDKGSIPDRFSAQQFSDYHSELNMSSLELGDSALYFCASSNRNEETQYFGPGTRLLVL.

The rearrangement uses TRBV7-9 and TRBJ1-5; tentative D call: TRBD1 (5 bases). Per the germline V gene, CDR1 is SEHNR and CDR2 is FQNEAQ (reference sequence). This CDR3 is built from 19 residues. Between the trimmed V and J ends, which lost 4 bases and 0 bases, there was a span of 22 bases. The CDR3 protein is CASSSAGAGITYSNQPQHF. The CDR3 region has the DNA TGTGCCAGCAGCTCAGCTGGGGCAGGAATAACTTATAGCAATCAGCCCCAGCATTTT.

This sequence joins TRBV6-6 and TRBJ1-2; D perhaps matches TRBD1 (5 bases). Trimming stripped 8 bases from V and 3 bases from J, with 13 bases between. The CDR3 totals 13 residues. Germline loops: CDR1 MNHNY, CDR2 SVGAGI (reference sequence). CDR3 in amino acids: CASEGRSDYGYTF. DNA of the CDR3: TGTGCCAGCGAGGGACGGAGCGACTATGGCTACACCTTC.

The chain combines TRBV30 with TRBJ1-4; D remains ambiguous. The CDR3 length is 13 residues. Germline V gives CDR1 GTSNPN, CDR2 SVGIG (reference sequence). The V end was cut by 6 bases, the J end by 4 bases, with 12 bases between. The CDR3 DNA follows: TGTGCCTGTGGAAGGATCTATAATGAAAAACTGTTTTTT. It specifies CACGRIYNEKLFF.

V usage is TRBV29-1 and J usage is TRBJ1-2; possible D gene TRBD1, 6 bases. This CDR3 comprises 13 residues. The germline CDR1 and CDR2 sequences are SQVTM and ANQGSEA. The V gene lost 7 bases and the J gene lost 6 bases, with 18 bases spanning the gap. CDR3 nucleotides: TGCAGCGGGGACCTCAGGGGAATGGATGGCTACACCTTC. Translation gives CSGDLRGMDGYTF.

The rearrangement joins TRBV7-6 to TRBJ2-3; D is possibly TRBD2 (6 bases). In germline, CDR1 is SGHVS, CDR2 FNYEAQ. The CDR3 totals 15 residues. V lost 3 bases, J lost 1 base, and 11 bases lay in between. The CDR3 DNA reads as TGTGCCAGCAGCTTGTCAACGGGGGGCACAGATACGCAGTATTTT. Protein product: CASSLSTGGTDTQYF. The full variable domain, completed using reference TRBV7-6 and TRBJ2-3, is GAGVSQSPRYKVTKRGQDVALRCDPISGHVSLYWYRQALGQGPEFLTYFNYEAQQDKSGLPNDRFSAERPEGSISTLTIQRTEQRDSAMYRCASSLSTGGTDTQYFGPGTRLTVL.

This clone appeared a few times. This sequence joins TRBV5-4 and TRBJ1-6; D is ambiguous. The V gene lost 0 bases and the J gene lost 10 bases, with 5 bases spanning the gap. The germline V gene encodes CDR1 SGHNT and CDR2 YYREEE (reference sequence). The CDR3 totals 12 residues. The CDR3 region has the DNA TGTGCCAGCAGCTTGGGAGAATCACCCCTCCACTTT. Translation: CASSLGESPLHF. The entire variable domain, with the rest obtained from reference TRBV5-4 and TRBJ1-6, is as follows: ETGVTQSPTHLIKTRGQQVTLRCSSQSGHNTVSWYQQALGQGPQFIFQYYREEENGRGNFPPRFSGLQFPNYSSELNVNALELDDSALYLCASSLGESPLHFGNGTRLTVT.

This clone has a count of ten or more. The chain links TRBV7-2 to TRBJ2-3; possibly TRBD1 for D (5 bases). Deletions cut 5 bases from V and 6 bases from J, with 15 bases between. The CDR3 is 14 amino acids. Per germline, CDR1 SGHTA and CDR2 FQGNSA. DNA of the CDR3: TGTGCCAGCAGCAATGGGGCGGCTATGGATACGCAGTATTTT. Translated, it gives CASSNGAAMDTQYF.

Here the CDR3 reads CASSTPTSGANVLTF. CDR3 DNA sequence: TGTGCCAGTAGTACTCCGACGTCTGGGGCCAACGTCCTGACTTTC. The V and J genes are TRBV19 and TRBJ2-6; D is unresolved. This CDR3 has 15 amino acids. Trimming left V 4 bases short and J 1 base short, with 8 bases between. CDR1 and CDR2 (germline): LNHDA, SQIVND (reference sequence). Filled out from reference TRBV19 and TRBJ2-6, the complete variable domain reads DGGITQSPKYLFRKEGQNVTLSCEQNLNHDAMYWYRQDPGQGLRLIYYSQIVNDFQKGDIAEGYSVSREKKESFPLTVTSAQKNPTAFYLCASSTPTSGANVLTFGAGSRLTVL.